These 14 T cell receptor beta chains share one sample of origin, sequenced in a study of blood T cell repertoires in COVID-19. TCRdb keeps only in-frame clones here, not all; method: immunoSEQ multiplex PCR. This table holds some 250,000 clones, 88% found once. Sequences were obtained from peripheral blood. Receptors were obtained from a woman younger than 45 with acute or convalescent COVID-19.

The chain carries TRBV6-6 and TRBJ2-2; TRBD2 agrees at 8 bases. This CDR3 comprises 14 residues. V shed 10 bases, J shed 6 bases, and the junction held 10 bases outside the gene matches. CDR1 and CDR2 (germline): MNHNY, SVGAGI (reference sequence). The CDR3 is CATLAGGRAGELFF. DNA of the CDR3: TGTGCCACCTTGGCGGGGGGCAGGGCCGGGGAGCTGTTTTTT.

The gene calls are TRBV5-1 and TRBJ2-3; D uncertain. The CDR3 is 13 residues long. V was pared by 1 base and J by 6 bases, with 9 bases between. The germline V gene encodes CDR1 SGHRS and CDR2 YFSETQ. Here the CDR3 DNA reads TGCGCCAGCAGCTTGACTTTGTCGGATACGCAGTATTTT. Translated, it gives CASSLTLSDTQYF.

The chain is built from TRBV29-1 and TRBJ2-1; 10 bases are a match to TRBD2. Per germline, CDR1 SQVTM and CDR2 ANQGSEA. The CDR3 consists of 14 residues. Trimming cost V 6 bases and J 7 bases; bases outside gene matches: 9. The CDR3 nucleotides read TGCAGCGTCGTTCGACTAGCGGGTAGAAATGAGCAGTTCTTC. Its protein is CSVVRLAGRNEQFF.

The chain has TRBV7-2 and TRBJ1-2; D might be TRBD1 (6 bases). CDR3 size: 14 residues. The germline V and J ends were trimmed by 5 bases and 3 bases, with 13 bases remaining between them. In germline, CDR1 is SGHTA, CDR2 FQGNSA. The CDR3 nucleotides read TGTGCCAGCAGCCTGAACGACAGGTACTATGGCTACACCTTC. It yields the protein CASSLNDRYYGYTF.

As DNA, the CDR3 is TGCAGTGCTAGTAGTCGGTCTAGCGGGAGTTTCTCCTACGAGCAGTACTTC. It encodes CSASSRSSGSFSYEQYF. J is TRBJ2-7 and V is TRBV20-1; TRBD2 agrees at 10 bases. The length of the CDR3 is 17 residues. Looked up from germline, CDR1 is DFQATT and CDR2 is SNEGSKA (reference sequence). Trimming removed 3 bases from V and 0 bases from J; junction bases left unmatched: 11.

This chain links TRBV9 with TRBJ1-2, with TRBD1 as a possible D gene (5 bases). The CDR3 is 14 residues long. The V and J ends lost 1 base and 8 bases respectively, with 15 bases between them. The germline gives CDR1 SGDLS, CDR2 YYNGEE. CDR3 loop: CASSVFGGWTGYTF. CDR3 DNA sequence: TGTGCCAGCAGCGTATTCGGGGGGTGGACGGGCTACACCTTC. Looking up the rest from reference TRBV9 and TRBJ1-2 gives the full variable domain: DSGVTQTPKHLITATGQRVTLRCSPRSGDLSVYWYQQSLDQGLQFLIQYYNGEERAKGNILERFSAQQFPDLHSELNLSSLELGDSALYFCASSVFGGWTGYTFGSGTRLTVV.

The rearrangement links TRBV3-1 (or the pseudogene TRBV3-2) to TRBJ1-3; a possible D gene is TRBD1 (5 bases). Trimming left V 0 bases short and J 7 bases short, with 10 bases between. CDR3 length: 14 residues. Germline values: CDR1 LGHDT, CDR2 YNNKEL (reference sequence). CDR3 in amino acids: CASSQEVHRNTIYF. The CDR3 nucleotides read TGTGCCAGCAGCCAAGAGGTCCACAGGAACACCATATATTTT.

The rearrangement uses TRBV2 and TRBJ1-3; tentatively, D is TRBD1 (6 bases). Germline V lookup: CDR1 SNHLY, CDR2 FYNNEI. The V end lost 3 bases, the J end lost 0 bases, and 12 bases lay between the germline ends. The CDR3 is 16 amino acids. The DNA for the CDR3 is TGTGCCAGCAGTGAGACAGGCCCGAGCTCTGGAAACACCATATATTTT. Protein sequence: CASSETGPSSGNTIYF.

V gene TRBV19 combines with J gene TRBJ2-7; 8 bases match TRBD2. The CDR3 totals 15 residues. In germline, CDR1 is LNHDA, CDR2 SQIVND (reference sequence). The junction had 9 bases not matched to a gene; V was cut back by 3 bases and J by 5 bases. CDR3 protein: CASSITGGPSHEQYF. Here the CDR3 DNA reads TGTGCCAGTAGTATTACGGGAGGGCCCTCTCACGAGCAGTACTTC. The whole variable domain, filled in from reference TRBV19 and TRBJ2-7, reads DGGITQSPKYLFRKEGQNVTLSCEQNLNHDAMYWYRQDPGQGLRLIYYSQIVNDFQKGDIAEGYSVSREKKESFPLTVTSAQKNPTAFYLCASSITGGPSHEQYFGPGTRLTVT.

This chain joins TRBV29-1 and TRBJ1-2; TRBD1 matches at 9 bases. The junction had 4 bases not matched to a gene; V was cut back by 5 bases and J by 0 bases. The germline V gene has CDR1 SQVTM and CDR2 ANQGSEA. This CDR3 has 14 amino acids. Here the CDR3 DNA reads TGCAGCGTTACAGGGGGCTCGTCTAACTATGGCTACACCTTC. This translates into CSVTGGSSNYGYTF.

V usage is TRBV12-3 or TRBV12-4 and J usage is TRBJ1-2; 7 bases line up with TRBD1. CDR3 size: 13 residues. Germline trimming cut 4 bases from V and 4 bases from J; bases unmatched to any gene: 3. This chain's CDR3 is CASSSTGLYGYTF. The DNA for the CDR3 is TGTGCCAGCAGTTCGACAGGGCTCTATGGCTACACCTTC.

DNA for the CDR3: TGTGCCAGCAGGGCCGCGAGCACGGGAATTACAGATACGCAGTATTTT. Translating gives CASRAASTGITDTQYF. This chain connects TRBV27 to TRBJ2-3, with D perhaps TRBD2 (5 bases). Trimming took 6 bases from V and 3 from J, leaving 19 bases between them. The CDR3 is 16 amino acids. Germline V gene lookup returns CDR1 MNHEY and CDR2 SMNVEV (reference sequence).

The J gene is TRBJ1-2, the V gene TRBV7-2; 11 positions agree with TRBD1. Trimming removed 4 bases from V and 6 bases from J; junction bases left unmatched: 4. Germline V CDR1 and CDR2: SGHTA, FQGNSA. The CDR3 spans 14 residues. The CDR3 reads CASSSDRGQDGYTF. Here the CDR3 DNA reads TGTGCCAGCAGCTCGGACAGGGGGCAGGATGGCTACACCTTC.

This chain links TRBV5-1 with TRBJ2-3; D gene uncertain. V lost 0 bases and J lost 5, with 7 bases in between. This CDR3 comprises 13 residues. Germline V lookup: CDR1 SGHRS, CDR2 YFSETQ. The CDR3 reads CASSLGYGDTQYF. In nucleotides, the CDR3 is TGCGCCAGCAGCTTGGGATACGGAGATACGCAGTATTTT.